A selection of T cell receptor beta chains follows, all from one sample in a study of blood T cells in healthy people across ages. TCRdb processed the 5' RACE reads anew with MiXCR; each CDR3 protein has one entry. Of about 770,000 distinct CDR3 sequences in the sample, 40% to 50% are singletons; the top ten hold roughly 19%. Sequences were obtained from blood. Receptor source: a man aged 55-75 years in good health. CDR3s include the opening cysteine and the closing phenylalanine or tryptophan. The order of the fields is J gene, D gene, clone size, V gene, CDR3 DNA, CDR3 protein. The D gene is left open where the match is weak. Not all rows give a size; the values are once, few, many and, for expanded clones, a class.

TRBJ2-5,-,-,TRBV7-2,TGTGCCGGCAGCTTAGGGGGGGTCACCCAAGAGACCCAGTACTTC,CAGSLGGVTQETQYF
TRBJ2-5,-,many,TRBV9,TGTGCCAGCAGCGAGAGCCCACAGGAAAGCGAGACCCAGTACTTC,CASSESPQESETQYF
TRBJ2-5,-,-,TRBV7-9,TGTGCCAGCAGCTTATTAGTTGGAGCAGGGCGGGAGACCCAGTACTTC,CASSLLVGAGRETQYF
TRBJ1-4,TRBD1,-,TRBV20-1,TGCAGTGCTACTGGACAGGGTTTAAGTGAAAAACTGTTTTTT,CSATGQGLSEKLFF
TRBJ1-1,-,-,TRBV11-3,TGTGCCAGCAGCAAGGACAAATACACTGAAGCTTTCTTT,CASSKDKYTEAFF
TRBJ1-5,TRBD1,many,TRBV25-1,TGTGCCAGCAGTGAATACGACAGGGGTAATCAGCCCCAGCATTTT,CASSEYDRGNQPQHF
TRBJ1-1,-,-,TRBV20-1,TGCAGTGCTAACAGGGCGGCCAATGTAGCTGAAGCTTTCTTT,CSANRAANVAEAFF
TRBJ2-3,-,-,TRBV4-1,TGCGCCAGCAGCCAGTTCGACAGGGGAGGGACGACAGATACGCAGTATTTT,CASSQFDRGGTTDTQYF
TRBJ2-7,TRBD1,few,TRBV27,TGTGCCAGCCCCTATGACGACAGGGGTCTCCCCTACGAGCAGTACTTC,CASPYDDRGLPYEQYF
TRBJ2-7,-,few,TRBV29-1,TGCAGCGTTGTAGTGGGTGTCGAGCAGTACTTC,CSVVVGVEQYF
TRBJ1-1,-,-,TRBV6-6,TGTGCCAGCAGTTCCCTAGGACAGAGGAACACTGAAGCTTTCTTT,CASSSLGQRNTEAFF
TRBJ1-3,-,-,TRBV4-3,TGCGCCAGCAGCCAGGGCCTTCGAATCGGAAACACCATATATTTT,CASSQGLRIGNTIYF
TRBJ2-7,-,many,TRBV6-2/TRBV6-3,TGTGCCAGCGAGGGACACCCGTTCTACGAGCAGTACTTC,CASEGHPFYEQYF
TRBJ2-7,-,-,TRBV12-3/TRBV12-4,TGTGCCAGCAGTTTATTTGGGAAAGGCGAGCAGTACTTC,CASSLFGKGEQYF
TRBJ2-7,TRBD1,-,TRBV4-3,TGCGCCAGCAGGACAGGGCCCTCCTACGAGCAGTACTTC,CASRTGPSYEQYF
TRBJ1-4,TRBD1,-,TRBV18,TGTGCCAGCTCGCCTAGGACAGGGGAAGGCGAAAAACTGTTTTTT,CASSPRTGEGEKLFF
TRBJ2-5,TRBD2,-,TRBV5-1,TGCGCCAGCAGCTTAACTAGCGGGACCGTGAAGACCCAGTACTTC,CASSLTSGTVKTQYF
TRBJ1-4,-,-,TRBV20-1,TGCAGTGCTAGAGAAGGGCCCCCTACTAATGAAAAACTGTTTTTT,CSAREGPPTNEKLFF
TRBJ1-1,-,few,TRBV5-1,TGCGCCAGCCGACAGTTGGACCAATCTGAAGCTTTCTTT,CASRQLDQSEAFF
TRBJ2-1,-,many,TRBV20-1,TGCAGTGCTAGAGAGAGCAGGCACAATGAGCAGTTCTTC,CSARESRHNEQFF
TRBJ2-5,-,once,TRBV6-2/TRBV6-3,TGTGCCAGCAGTTATTTTGGGGGGGCCCAAGAGACCCAGTACTTC,CASSYFGGAQETQYF
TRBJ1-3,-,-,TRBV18,TGTGCCAGCTCACCAACCCCGGACAACTCTGGAAACACCATATATTTT,CASSPTPDNSGNTIYF
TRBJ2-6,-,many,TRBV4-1,TGCGCCAGCAGCCAGCAAGGGTCTGGGGCCAACGTCCTGACTTTC,CASSQQGSGANVLTF
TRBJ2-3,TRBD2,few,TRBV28,TGTGCCAGCACTCCGGGGGGACTAGCGGGGCTTAGCACAGATACGCAGTATTTT,CASTPGGLAGLSTDTQYF
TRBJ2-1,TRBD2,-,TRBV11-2,TGTGCCAGCAGCACAGGTCCGGGGGGGCCAGGAGACGAGCAGTTCTTC,CASSTGPGGPGDEQFF
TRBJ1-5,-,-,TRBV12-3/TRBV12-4,TGTGCCAGCAGTCTACAGGGTAAAGGAGGAAATCAGCCCCAGCATTTT,CASSLQGKGGNQPQHF
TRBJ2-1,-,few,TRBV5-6,TGTGCCAGCAGCGGCGGAACGGTACTGTACAATGAGCAGTTCTTC,CASSGGTVLYNEQFF
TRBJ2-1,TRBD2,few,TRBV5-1,TGCGCCAGCAGCTTGGCCCGACTAGCGGGGGTAGATAATGAGCAGTTCTTC,CASSLARLAGVDNEQFF
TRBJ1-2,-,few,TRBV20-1,TGCAGTGCTAGAGATCGGAGGCAGGGTACTTACTATGGCTACACCTTC,CSARDRRQGTYYGYTF
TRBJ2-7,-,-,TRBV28,TGTGCCAGCAGTTCACTTTTTTACGAGCAGTACTTC,CASSSLFYEQYF
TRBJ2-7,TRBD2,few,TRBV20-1,TGCAGTGCTAGAGGACTAGCGGGGGTGTACGAGCAGTACTTC,CSARGLAGVYEQYF
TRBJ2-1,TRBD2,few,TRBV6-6,TGTGCCAGCAGGAGACTAGCGGGGGGGCTCTCCTACAATGAGCAGTTCTTC,CASRRLAGGLSYNEQFF
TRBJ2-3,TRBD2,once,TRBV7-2,TGTGCCAGCAGCCGAAAATTACTAGCGGGGGTTAGCACAGATACGCAGTATTTT,CASSRKLLAGVSTDTQYF